This is a list of T cell receptor beta chains from one sample in a study of technical replicates of blood from a handful of donors. Here immunoSEQ multiplex PCR was the method, and the copy in TCRdb shows in-frame clones only, minus some. The sample comprises approximately 97,000 clones, approximately 95% of which are singletons, and 0.3% to 0.35% rests with the top ten. Specimen: T cells isolated from PBMCs. The source of these receptors is a human donor in good health. The CDR3 runs from the conserved cysteine through the conserved F or W. The order of the fields is CDR3 DNA, CDR3 protein, clone size, V gene, J gene, D gene. A D gene is named only where the DNA matches it firmly. A row's size may be missing; if present it is once, few, many or a size class.

CDR3nt: TGTGCCAGCAGTTTGAGTCCGGCAGGGGCCACCGGGGAGCTGTTTTTT
CDR3aa: CASSLSPAGATGELFF
abundance: NA
v_gene: TRBV27
j_gene: TRBJ2-2
d_gene: NA

CDR3nt: TGCGCCAGCAGCCAAGATCGGGCGGGAGTAGAGGAGACCCAGTACTTC
CDR3aa: CASSQDRAGVEETQYF
abundance: NA
v_gene: TRBV4-1
j_gene: TRBJ2-5
d_gene: TRBD2

CDR3nt: TGTGCCAGCAGCTTGAGCCATGAGCAGTTCTTC
CDR3aa: CASSLSHEQFF
abundance: NA
v_gene: TRBV7-2
j_gene: TRBJ2-1
d_gene: NA

CDR3nt: TGTGCCAGCAGCGTAGCCACCAGTTCCTACGAGCAGTACTTC
CDR3aa: CASSVATSSYEQYF
abundance: NA
v_gene: TRBV9
j_gene: TRBJ2-7
d_gene: NA

CDR3nt: TGCAGCGTTTCCAGGGGTGGATATGCTTTCTTT
CDR3aa: CSVSRGGYAFF
abundance: many
v_gene: TRBV29-1
j_gene: TRBJ1-1
d_gene: NA

CDR3nt: TGTGCCACCTCGGGACTAGCGGGAGTAAATGAGCAGTTCTTC
CDR3aa: CATSGLAGVNEQFF
abundance: NA
v_gene: TRBV27
j_gene: TRBJ2-1
d_gene: TRBD2

CDR3nt: TGTGCCAGTAGGGGGACAGGGGGAACCGGGGAGCTGTTTTTT
CDR3aa: CASRGTGGTGELFF
abundance: NA
v_gene: TRBV19
j_gene: TRBJ2-2
d_gene: TRBD1

CDR3nt: TGTGCCAGTAGTGTCTCCGGGACAGGGGCCTACGAGCAGTACTTC
CDR3aa: CASSVSGTGAYEQYF
abundance: NA
v_gene: TRBV19
j_gene: TRBJ2-7
d_gene: TRBD1

CDR3nt: TGTGCCAGCTCACCAAACGGGGACAGGAGGGTTTGGGAGCAGTTCTTC
CDR3aa: CASSPNGDRRVWEQFF
abundance: NA
v_gene: TRBV18
j_gene: TRBJ2-1
d_gene: TRBD1

CDR3nt: TGTGCCAGCAGCCAAGATTGGGGAGACACTAACTCCTACGAGCAGTACTTC
CDR3aa: CASSQDWGDTNSYEQYF
abundance: NA
v_gene: TRBV14
j_gene: TRBJ2-7
d_gene: NA

CDR3nt: TGTGCCAGCAGTTTATTAGTGGGACTGGAGCAGTACTTC
CDR3aa: CASSLLVGLEQYF
abundance: NA
v_gene: TRBV27
j_gene: TRBJ2-7
d_gene: NA

CDR3nt: TGCGCCAGCAGCCAAGAGCTCAGTGGTATGTGGGCTTTCTTT
CDR3aa: CASSQELSGMWAFF
abundance: NA
v_gene: TRBV4-1
j_gene: TRBJ1-1
d_gene: NA

CDR3nt: TGTGCCAGCAGCCAAGAGTCGACGGGACACTCCTACAATGAGCAGTTCTTC
CDR3aa: CASSQESTGHSYNEQFF
abundance: NA
v_gene: TRBV4-2
j_gene: TRBJ2-1
d_gene: NA

CDR3nt: TGTGCCAGCAGCTTAAGGGGGGACAGGGTCTACGAGCAGTACTTC
CDR3aa: CASSLRGDRVYEQYF
abundance: once
v_gene: TRBV7-3
j_gene: TRBJ2-7
d_gene: TRBD1

CDR3nt: TGTGCCTGGAGTCCTGGACAGGGCCAGTACTTC
CDR3aa: CAWSPGQGQYF
abundance: NA
v_gene: TRBV30
j_gene: TRBJ2-7
d_gene: TRBD1

CDR3nt: TGTGCCTGGAGACCAGACCCGGGTGGCTACACCTTC
CDR3aa: CAWRPDPGGYTF
abundance: NA
v_gene: TRBV30
j_gene: TRBJ1-2
d_gene: NA

CDR3nt: TGTGCCAGCAGTTTAGCCCAGGCATCCAATCAGCCCCAGCATTTT
CDR3aa: CASSLAQASNQPQHF
abundance: NA
v_gene: TRBV27
j_gene: TRBJ1-5
d_gene: NA

CDR3nt: TGTGCCAGCAGCTTGAACACCATGAACACTGAAGCTTTCTTT
CDR3aa: CASSLNTMNTEAFF
abundance: NA
v_gene: TRBV27
j_gene: TRBJ1-1
d_gene: NA

CDR3nt: TGCGCCAGCAGCCAAGCTTCCTCACTAGTTTTATACGAGCAGTACTTC
CDR3aa: CASSQASSLVLYEQYF
abundance: NA
v_gene: TRBV4-1
j_gene: TRBJ2-7
d_gene: NA

CDR3nt: TGTGCCAGCAGCGTAGGGGGGGGGACGAACACCGGGGAGCTGTTTTTT
CDR3aa: CASSVGGGTNTGELFF
abundance: NA
v_gene: TRBV9
j_gene: TRBJ2-2
d_gene: TRBD2

CDR3nt: TGCGCCAGCAGCCAGGGACTAGCGGTCATCGGGGAGCAGTTCTTC
CDR3aa: CASSQGLAVIGEQFF
abundance: NA
v_gene: TRBV5-1
j_gene: TRBJ2-1
d_gene: TRBD2

CDR3nt: TGCAGCGTTTCGGGACAGCGAGTTTTGACTGAAGCTTTCTTT
CDR3aa: CSVSGQRVLTEAFF
abundance: few
v_gene: TRBV29-1
j_gene: TRBJ1-1
d_gene: TRBD1

CDR3nt: TGTGCCAGCAGCGCAGTTAAACTAGCGGAAAGTCGCACAGATACGCAGTATTTT
CDR3aa: CASSAVKLAESRTDTQYF
abundance: NA
v_gene: TRBV9
j_gene: TRBJ2-3
d_gene: TRBD2

CDR3nt: TGTGCGGGCAGGTTCGTGTCGGGACAGTTAAGCTACGAGCAGTACTTC
CDR3aa: CAGRFVSGQLSYEQYF
abundance: NA
v_gene: TRBV2
j_gene: TRBJ2-7
d_gene: TRBD1

CDR3nt: TGTGCCAGCAGCGGCCCCGGGGATACGCAGTATTTT
CDR3aa: CASSGPGDTQYF
abundance: once
v_gene: TRBV2
j_gene: TRBJ2-3
d_gene: NA

CDR3nt: TGTGCCAGCAGCCCTCAGCGGGAAATCTCCTACAATGAGCAGTTCTTC
CDR3aa: CASSPQREISYNEQFF
abundance: once
v_gene: TRBV9
j_gene: TRBJ2-1
d_gene: TRBD2

CDR3nt: TGTGCCAGCAGTGATTTCGGGGAAACGGGCACAGATACGCAGTATTTT
CDR3aa: CASSDFGETGTDTQYF
abundance: NA
v_gene: TRBV6-1
j_gene: TRBJ2-3
d_gene: NA

CDR3nt: TGCGCCAGCTCCCTCGCGGGGGCCACAGATACGCAGTATTTT
CDR3aa: CASSLAGATDTQYF
abundance: NA
v_gene: TRBV5-1
j_gene: TRBJ2-3
d_gene: NA

CDR3nt: TGTGCCAGTAGTCCTGCCCCGGTGTTTTCGGGTGAGCAGTTCTTC
CDR3aa: CASSPAPVFSGEQFF
abundance: NA
v_gene: TRBV19
j_gene: TRBJ2-1
d_gene: NA

CDR3nt: TGTGCCAGCAGCCGGACAGGATTTAGCACAGATACGCAGTATTTT
CDR3aa: CASSRTGFSTDTQYF
abundance: NA
v_gene: TRBV5-4
j_gene: TRBJ2-3
d_gene: TRBD1

CDR3nt: TGTGCCAGTAGTATAGGAGTAAACATTCAGTACTTC
CDR3aa: CASSIGVNIQYF
abundance: NA
v_gene: TRBV19
j_gene: TRBJ2-4
d_gene: NA

CDR3nt: TGTGCCAGCAGTACTACAGGGATTGAAGCTTTCTTT
CDR3aa: CASSTTGIEAFF
abundance: NA
v_gene: TRBV9
j_gene: TRBJ1-1
d_gene: NA

CDR3nt: TGCGCCAGCAGCCAAGGGGGGGGTAGGTCCTACAATGAGCAGTTCTTC
CDR3aa: CASSQGGGRSYNEQFF
abundance: NA
v_gene: TRBV4-1
j_gene: TRBJ2-1
d_gene: TRBD2

CDR3nt: TGTGCCAGCAGCTCAAGAACAGGGGGGAGCAATCAGCCCCAGCATTTT
CDR3aa: CASSSRTGGSNQPQHF
abundance: NA
v_gene: TRBV7-2
j_gene: TRBJ1-5
d_gene: TRBD1

CDR3nt: TGTGCCAGCAGCCGTGGACTAGCGGGAGGGCCTGGTGAGCAGTTCTTC
CDR3aa: CASSRGLAGGPGEQFF
abundance: NA
v_gene: TRBV7-3
j_gene: TRBJ2-1
d_gene: TRBD2

CDR3nt: TGTGCCACCAGCAGAGATGCGGGGACCGGGGAGCTGTTTTTT
CDR3aa: CATSRDAGTGELFF
abundance: NA
v_gene: TRBV15
j_gene: TRBJ2-2
d_gene: NA

CDR3nt: TGTGCCAGCAGTTCCCCGACAGTTTACGAGCAGTACTTC
CDR3aa: CASSSPTVYEQYF
abundance: NA
v_gene: TRBV6-5
j_gene: TRBJ2-7
d_gene: NA

CDR3nt: TGTGCCAGCAGCAATCGACAGGCTCACTACGAGCAGTACTTC
CDR3aa: CASSNRQAHYEQYF
abundance: NA
v_gene: TRBV9
j_gene: TRBJ2-7
d_gene: NA

CDR3nt: TGCGCCAGCAGCTTGGCCATGCAGGGCTATGAGCAGTTCTTC
CDR3aa: CASSLAMQGYEQFF
abundance: NA
v_gene: TRBV5-1
j_gene: TRBJ2-1
d_gene: NA

CDR3nt: TGTGCCAGTAGTATAGTTACAGGCAGTAACAATCAGCCCCAGCATTTT
CDR3aa: CASSIVTGSNNQPQHF
abundance: NA
v_gene: TRBV19
j_gene: TRBJ1-5
d_gene: NA

CDR3nt: TGTGCCAGCAGCCGCGAACTAGGAACAGATACGCAGTATTTT
CDR3aa: CASSRELGTDTQYF
abundance: NA
v_gene: TRBV4-2
j_gene: TRBJ2-3
d_gene: NA

CDR3nt: TGTGCCAGCAGCTTTGGGCAGGGGTCCGAAAAACTGTTTTTT
CDR3aa: CASSFGQGSEKLFF
abundance: NA
v_gene: TRBV13
j_gene: TRBJ1-4
d_gene: NA

CDR3nt: TGTGCCAGCAGTTCTACAGGGCACACTGAAGCTTTCTTT
CDR3aa: CASSSTGHTEAFF
abundance: NA
v_gene: TRBV5-6
j_gene: TRBJ1-1
d_gene: NA

CDR3nt: TGTGCCAGCAGCGGCCCGGGACTAGGGGACACCGGGGAGCTGTTTTTT
CDR3aa: CASSGPGLGDTGELFF
abundance: NA
v_gene: TRBV7-9
j_gene: TRBJ2-2
d_gene: TRBD2

CDR3nt: TGTGCCACCAGCAGAGACCACGTGAGCTATGGCTACACCTTC
CDR3aa: CATSRDHVSYGYTF
abundance: NA
v_gene: TRBV15
j_gene: TRBJ1-2
d_gene: NA

CDR3nt: TGTGCCAGCAGCTTAAAAGGGACTAGCGGGAGCAAGTCCTACGAGCAGTACTTC
CDR3aa: CASSLKGTSGSKSYEQYF
abundance: NA
v_gene: TRBV7-9
j_gene: TRBJ2-7
d_gene: TRBD2

CDR3nt: TGTGCCAGCAGTTTATTCGCGGGGCGCACAGATACGCAGTATTTT
CDR3aa: CASSLFAGRTDTQYF
abundance: NA
v_gene: TRBV27
j_gene: TRBJ2-3
d_gene: NA

CDR3nt: TGTGCCAGCAGCTCGCAACAGGGGGCGATAAGGAACTTC
CDR3aa: CASSSQQGAIRNF
abundance: NA
v_gene: TRBV7-2
j_gene: TRBJ2-7
d_gene: TRBD1